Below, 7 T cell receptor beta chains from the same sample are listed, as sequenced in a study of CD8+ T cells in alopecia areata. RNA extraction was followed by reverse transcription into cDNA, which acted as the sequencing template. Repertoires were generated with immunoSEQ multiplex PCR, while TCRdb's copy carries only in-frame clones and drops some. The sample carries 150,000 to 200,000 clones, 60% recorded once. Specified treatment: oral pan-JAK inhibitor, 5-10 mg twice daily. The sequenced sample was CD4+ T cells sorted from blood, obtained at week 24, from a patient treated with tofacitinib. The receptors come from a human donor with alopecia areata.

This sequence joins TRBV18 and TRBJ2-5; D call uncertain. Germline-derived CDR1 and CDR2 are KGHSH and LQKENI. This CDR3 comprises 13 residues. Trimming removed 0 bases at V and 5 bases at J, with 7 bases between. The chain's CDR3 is CASSPPLGETQYF. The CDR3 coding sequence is TGTGCCAGCTCACCACCGCTGGGGGAGACCCAGTACTTC. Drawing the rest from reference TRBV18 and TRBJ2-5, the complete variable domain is NAGVMQNPRHLVRRRGQEARLRCSPMKGHSHVYWYRQLPEEGLKFMVYLQKENIIDESGMPKERFSAEFPKEGPSILRIQQVVRGDSAAYFCASSPPLGETQYFGPGTRLLVL.

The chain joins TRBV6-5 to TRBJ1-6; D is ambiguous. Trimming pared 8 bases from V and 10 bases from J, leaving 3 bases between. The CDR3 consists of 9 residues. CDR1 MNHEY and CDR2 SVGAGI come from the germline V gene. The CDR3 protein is CASGSPLHF. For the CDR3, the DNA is TGTGCCAGCGGATCACCCCTCCACTTT.

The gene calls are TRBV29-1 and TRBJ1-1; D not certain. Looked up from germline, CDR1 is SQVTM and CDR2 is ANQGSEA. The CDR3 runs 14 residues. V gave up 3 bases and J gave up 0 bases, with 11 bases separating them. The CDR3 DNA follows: TGCAGCGTTGAGAGGAACAGCATGAACACTGAAGCTTTCTTT. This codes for CSVERNSMNTEAFF.

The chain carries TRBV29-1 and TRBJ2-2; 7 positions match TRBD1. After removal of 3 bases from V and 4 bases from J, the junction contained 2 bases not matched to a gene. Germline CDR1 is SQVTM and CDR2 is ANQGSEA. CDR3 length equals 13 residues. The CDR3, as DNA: TGCAGCGTTGAGAGGGGGCCCACCGGGGAGCTGTTTTTT. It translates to CSVERGPTGELFF.

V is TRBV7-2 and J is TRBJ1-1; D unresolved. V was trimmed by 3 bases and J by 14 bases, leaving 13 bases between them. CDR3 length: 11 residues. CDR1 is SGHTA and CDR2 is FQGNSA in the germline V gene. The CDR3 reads CASSLKDEGFF. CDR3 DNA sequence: TGTGCCAGCAGCTTGAAGGATGAGGGATTCTTT. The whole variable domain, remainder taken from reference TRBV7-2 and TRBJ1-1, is GAGVSQSPSNKVTEKGKDVELRCDPISGHTALYWYRQSLGQGLEFLIYFQGNSAPDKSGLPSDRFSAERTGGSVSTLTIQRTQQEDSAVYLCASSLKDEGFFGQGTRLTVV.

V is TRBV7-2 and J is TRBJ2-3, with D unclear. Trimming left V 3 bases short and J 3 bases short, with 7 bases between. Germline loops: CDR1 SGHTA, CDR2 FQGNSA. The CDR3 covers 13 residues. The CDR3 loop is CASSFTKTDTQYF. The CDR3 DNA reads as TGTGCCAGCAGCTTTACTAAGACAGATACGCAGTATTTT.

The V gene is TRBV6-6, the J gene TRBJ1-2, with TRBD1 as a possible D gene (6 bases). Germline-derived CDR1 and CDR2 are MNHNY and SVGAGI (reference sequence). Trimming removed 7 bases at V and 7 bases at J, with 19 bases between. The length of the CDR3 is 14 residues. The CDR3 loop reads CASTGQRGIGGYTF. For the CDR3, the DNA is TGTGCCAGCACTGGACAGCGGGGGATTGGTGGCTACACCTTC.